This T cell receptor (beta chain) originates from a study of control samples from healthy donors and cancer patients. V shed 0 bases and J shed 0 bases, with 14 bases lying between them. The CDR3 loop spans 17 amino acids. The V gene's germline CDR1 is LGHDT and CDR2 YNNKEL (reference sequence). This clone appeared a few times. Using immunoSEQ multiplex PCR, the repertoire was profiled, and TCRdb retains in-frame clones only, with some absent. The repertoire holds more than 90,000 clones, with around 88% as singletons. This chain joins TRBV3-1 (or the pseudogene TRBV3-2) and TRBJ1-1, with D unclear. The TCR originated in a man younger than 45 in good health. The sequenced sample consisted of blood. In DNA, the CDR3 is TGTGCCAGCAGCCAAGATACTAGGAGGACCATGAACACTGAAGCTTTCTTT. As protein: CASSQDTRRTMNTEAFF.